The rows below give T cell receptor beta chains drawn from one sample of a study of T cells in Graves' hyperthyroidism and ophthalmopathy. TCRdb reprocessed the multiplex PCR reads via MiXCR and lists one record per CDR3 protein. The sample has about 520,000 distinct CDR3 sequences; roughly 24% are singletons. Specimen: blood. All receptors come from a woman in her twenties or thirties with Graves' ophthalmopathy. CDR3s include the opening cysteine and the closing phenylalanine or tryptophan. The D gene is left open where the match is weak. The size of a clone is reported for some rows only, either as once, few or many, or as a class for expanded clones.

clone size: .
V gene: TRBV28
D gene: .
J gene: TRBJ2-7
CDR3 DNA: TGTGCCAGCAGAACCAGGCGGATGGGGAACGAGCAGTACTTC
CDR3 protein: CASRTRRMGNEQYF

clone size: few
V gene: TRBV11-2
D gene: TRBD1
J gene: TRBJ2-7
CDR3 DNA: TGTGCCAGCAGCTTAGGGGACAGGGGGTCCTACGAGCAGTACTTC
CDR3 protein: CASSLGDRGSYEQYF

clone size: .
V gene: TRBV10-3
D gene: .
J gene: TRBJ1-4
CDR3 DNA: TGTGCCATCAGTGAGTCGGGGGTGATGAACGAAAAACTGTTTTTT
CDR3 protein: CAISESGVMNEKLFF

clone size: many
V gene: TRBV29-1
D gene: .
J gene: TRBJ2-7
CDR3 DNA: TGCAGCGTTGAAGTCAACAGCTACGAGCAGTACTTC
CDR3 protein: CSVEVNSYEQYF

clone size: many
V gene: TRBV7-9
D gene: .
J gene: TRBJ1-2
CDR3 DNA: TGTGCCAGCAGCCCAACTAAGGATGGCTACACCTTC
CDR3 protein: CASSPTKDGYTF

clone size: many
V gene: TRBV27
D gene: .
J gene: TRBJ2-7
CDR3 DNA: TGTGCCAGCAAGACCCGAAACGAGCAGTACTTC
CDR3 protein: CASKTRNEQYF

clone size: many
V gene: TRBV6-2/TRBV6-3
D gene: TRBD1
J gene: TRBJ2-7
CDR3 DNA: TGTGCCAGCAGTTACTCGACAGGACAGGCCTACGAGCAGTACTTC
CDR3 protein: CASSYSTGQAYEQYF

clone size: many
V gene: TRBV9
D gene: .
J gene: TRBJ1-2
CDR3 DNA: TGTGCCAGCAGCCCAGACCTGAACTATGGCTACACCTTC
CDR3 protein: CASSPDLNYGYTF

clone size: many
V gene: TRBV19
D gene: .
J gene: TRBJ1-3
CDR3 DNA: TGTGCCCGACAGGAGATCTCTGGAAACACCATATATTTT
CDR3 protein: CARQEISGNTIYF

clone size: once
V gene: TRBV10-3
D gene: TRBD1
J gene: TRBJ1-2
CDR3 DNA: TGTGCCATCAGTGAAGATCGGACAGGCCTTTCCTATGGCTACACCTTC
CDR3 protein: CAISEDRTGLSYGYTF

clone size: many
V gene: TRBV6-5
D gene: .
J gene: TRBJ1-1
CDR3 DNA: TGTGCCAGCAGTTACAAGGGTATCACTGAAGCTTTCTTT
CDR3 protein: CASSYKGITEAFF

clone size: many
V gene: TRBV28
D gene: .
J gene: TRBJ2-7
CDR3 DNA: TGTGCCAGCAGCCGATCCGTATCAGGCTACGAGCAGTACTTC
CDR3 protein: CASSRSVSGYEQYF

clone size: many
V gene: TRBV11-3
D gene: TRBD1
J gene: TRBJ2-7
CDR3 DNA: TGTGCCAGCAGCTTAGAACGGACAGGTATTTACGAGCAGTACTTC
CDR3 protein: CASSLERTGIYEQYF

clone size: many
V gene: TRBV6-5
D gene: TRBD1
J gene: TRBJ2-5
CDR3 DNA: TGTGCCAGCAGTTACACCGGGACAGGGGTCTTCGAAGGGACCCAGTACTTC
CDR3 protein: CASSYTGTGVFEGTQYF

clone size: .
V gene: TRBV7-9
D gene: .
J gene: TRBJ2-5
CDR3 DNA: TGTGCCAGCAGCTTAGAGGGTCCGGGGACCCAGTACTTC
CDR3 protein: CASSLEGPGTQYF

clone size: many
V gene: TRBV12-3/TRBV12-4
D gene: .
J gene: TRBJ1-2
CDR3 DNA: TGTGCCAGCAGTGTCCCAGGGATTTTCGACGGCTACACCTTC
CDR3 protein: CASSVPGIFDGYTF

clone size: many
V gene: TRBV6-1
D gene: .
J gene: TRBJ1-3
CDR3 DNA: TGTGCCAGCAGTGAATACCCCAGGGGTTCTGGAAACACCATATATTTT
CDR3 protein: CASSEYPRGSGNTIYF

clone size: many
V gene: TRBV11-2
D gene: TRBD1
J gene: TRBJ2-7
CDR3 DNA: TGTGCCAGCAGCCCGTCGTTCAGGGGGCGCGCTGGAGAGCAGTACTTC
CDR3 protein: CASSPSFRGRAGEQYF

clone size: many
V gene: TRBV12-3/TRBV12-4
D gene: .
J gene: TRBJ1-2
CDR3 DNA: TGTGCCAGCAGTCGCCCCATCAGCTACACCTTC
CDR3 protein: CASSRPISYTF

clone size: .
V gene: TRBV29-1
D gene: TRBD1
J gene: TRBJ1-1
CDR3 DNA: TGCAGCGTTGCGGACAGGACGAACACTGAAGCTTTCTTT
CDR3 protein: CSVADRTNTEAFF

clone size: once
V gene: TRBV20-1
D gene: .
J gene: TRBJ1-1
CDR3 DNA: TGCAGTGCTAGAGGGTCGCCCCGGGACACTGAAGCTTTCTTT
CDR3 protein: CSARGSPRDTEAFF

clone size: .
V gene: TRBV10-3
D gene: TRBD2
J gene: TRBJ2-7
CDR3 DNA: TGTGCCATCAGCCCGGGACTAGCGGGGGGGGAGTACTACGAGCAGTGCTTC
CDR3 protein: CAISPGLAGGEYYEQCF